The 9 T cell receptor beta chains below were found in one sample sequenced in a study of blood T cell repertoires in COVID-19. Clones were read by immunoSEQ multiplex PCR, and TCRdb kept only the in-frame ones, dropping some. The data contain a few hundred thousand clones, roughly nine tenths of them singletons. The specimen sequenced was PBMCs or T cells enriched from blood (not recorded which). The receptor set was obtained from a woman aged 45-65 years who had been exposed to COVID-19.

This clone was counted only a few times. The chain has TRBV2 and TRBJ1-6; 8 bases fit TRBD1. Unmatched junction bases numbered 5, after V lost 7 bases and J lost 9 bases. Germline V gives CDR1 SNHLY, CDR2 FYNNEI. CDR3 length equals 13 residues. This CDR3 reads CASIATGASPLHF. CDR3 coding DNA: TGTGCCAGCATCGCGACAGGGGCTTCACCCCTCCACTTT.

V usage is TRBV3-1 (or the pseudogene TRBV3-2) and J usage is TRBJ1-3; D unclear. V was shortened by 4 bases and J by 7 bases, with 5 bases between the two germline ends. This CDR3 has 11 residues. The germline V gene has CDR1 LGHDT and CDR2 YNNKEL (reference sequence). CDR3 loop: CASSPGNTIYF. The CDR3 DNA reads as TGTGCCAGCAGCCCCGGGAACACCATATATTTT.

This chain uses TRBV11-1 with TRBJ2-1, with 8 positions matching TRBD2. Germline V gene sequence: CDR1 SGHAT, CDR2 FQDESV (reference sequence). J was trimmed by 3 bases and V by 7 bases; bases with no gene match: 5. The CDR3 is made up of 14 amino acids. The CDR3 reads CASTRTSGYNEQFF. In DNA form, the CDR3 reads TGTGCCAGCACTAGAACTAGCGGCTACAATGAGCAGTTCTTC.

The chain uses TRBV13 and TRBJ2-7; 9 positions match TRBD2. This CDR3 region has 15 residues. CDR1 is PRHDT and CDR2 is FYEKMQ in the germline V gene (reference sequence). J lost 2 bases, V lost 3 bases, and 5 bases had no gene match. CDR3 region: CASSFGTSSAYEQYF. The CDR3 DNA reads as TGTGCCAGCAGCTTCGGGACTAGCAGCGCCTACGAGCAGTACTTC. Variable domain in full (rest from reference TRBV13 and TRBJ2-7): AAGVIQSPRHLIKEKRETATLKCYPIPRHDTVYWYQQGPGQDPQFLISFYEKMQSDKGSIPDRFSAQQFSDYHSELNMSSLELGDSALYFCASSFGTSSAYEQYFGPGTRLTVT.

The genes are TRBV7-8 and TRBJ1-1; D not resolved. There are 14 residues in the CDR3. Trimming removed 3 bases from V and 8 bases from J, with 16 bases in between. Germline loops: CDR1 SGHVS, CDR2 FQNEAQ. In nucleotides, the CDR3 is TGTGCCAGCAGCTTCTACGGAGGACGGGGAGAAGCTTTCTTT. As protein: CASSFYGGRGEAFF.

Regarding this clone: The same CDR3 can be traced to other DNA sequences in this sample. This chain joins TRBV18 and TRBJ1-5; D remains ambiguous. Germline values: CDR1 KGHSH, CDR2 LQKENI. CDR3 length: 13 amino acids. The ends were cut back, 2 bases at V and 4 bases at J, with 6 bases in the middle. This CDR3 reads CASSPGQNQPQHF. CDR3 nucleotide sequence: TGTGCCAGCTCACCAGGGCAGAATCAGCCCCAGCATTTT. The full variable domain, with the rest looked up from reference TRBV18 and TRBJ1-5, is NAGVMQNPRHLVRRRGQEARLRCSPMKGHSHVYWYRQLPEEGLKFMVYLQKENIIDESGMPKERFSAEFPKEGPSILRIQQVVRGDSAAYFCASSPGQNQPQHFGDGTRLSIL.

The chain combines TRBV27 with TRBJ2-5; 11 nucleotides align to TRBD2. Germline CDR1 MNHEY, CDR2 SMNVEV (reference sequence). V lost 6 bases and J lost 4; bases outside the gene matches: 10. This CDR3 region has 16 residues. CDR3 in amino acids: CASSLRLAGKGETQYF. CDR3 nucleotide sequence: TGTGCCAGCAGCCTCAGACTAGCGGGGAAGGGAGAGACCCAGTACTTC.

The rearrangement uses TRBV2 and TRBJ1-2; D perhaps matches TRBD1 (5 bases). Per the germline V gene, CDR1 is SNHLY and CDR2 is FYNNEI. Trimming shortened V by 4 bases and J by 8 bases, and 14 bases separated the two germline ends. This CDR3 is built from 13 residues. The DNA of the CDR3 is TGTGCCAGCAGTGCGGTTGTAGGGGTCGGCTACACCTTC. Protein sequence: CASSAVVGVGYTF.

This clone was seen only a few times. The rearrangement uses TRBV5-1 and TRBJ1-2, with 10 bases that match TRBD1. The CDR3 consists of 14 residues. V shed 4 bases and J 6 bases; nucleotides not matched to a gene: 6. Germline CDR1 SGHRS, CDR2 YFSETQ. CDR3 sequence (DNA): TGCGCCAGCAGCAGACAGGGGGCAATGGATGGCTACACCTTC. Encoded protein: CASSRQGAMDGYTF.